The clone carrying this T cell receptor beta chain showed up many times. Its target is not known. Authors of the study amplified TCR beta CDR3 regions from RNA transcripts. During a first-round RT-PCR of the TCR CDR3, the HTBI primer set was used. TCRdb independently ran MiXCR on the multiplex PCR reads; one entry per CDR3 protein. The data show fewer than 350,000 distinct CDR3 sequences, 12% to 15% seen once. The entry originates in a study of T cells in Graves' hyperthyroidism and ophthalmopathy. Study-level findings and limits: A 13 V-J signature model discriminated ophthalmopathy versus stable hyperthyroidism.

The CDR3 consists of 16 residues. Germline V gives CDR1 DFQATT, CDR2 SNEGSKA (reference sequence). J was trimmed by 3 bases and V by 0 bases; bases with no gene match: 8. The V gene is TRBV20-1, the J gene TRBJ2-7; 10 nucleotides agree with TRBD1. Sequencing used blood. The clonotype was recovered from a woman between 50 and 59 years old with Graves' hyperthyroidism that later progressed to Graves' ophthalmopathy. In DNA form, the CDR3 reads TGCAGTGCTAGAGACGACTTGGGACAGGGGAGCTACGAGCAGTACTTC. Its translation: CSARDDLGQGSYEQYF.